The present TCR beta chain was sequenced within a study of T-cell memory formation after mild COVID-19. Study as a whole: Largely, TCR clusters stayed within a single donor.

Germline V gene sequence: CDR1 SNHLY, CDR2 FYNNEI. Trimming cost V 2 bases and J 5 bases; bases outside gene matches: 5. The CDR3 consists of 15 residues. After 5'RACE with constant-segment primers, TCR alpha and TCR beta cDNA libraries carrying sample barcodes and UMIs were obtained. TCRdb processed the 5' RACE reads anew with MiXCR; each CDR3 protein has one entry. The sample gives fewer than 400,000 distinct CDR3 sequences, about a sixth of which show up once; around a fifth is in the top ten. The sequence was collected from a man younger than 30 who had mild COVID-19 (a few samples of this study predate the infection). Cell type and time point are not known. Sequenced: PBMCs or a T cell subset sorted from them (not recorded which). This sequence joins TRBV2 and TRBJ2-7; 11 bases map to TRBD1. CDR3 in DNA: TGTGCCAGCAGTGAAAGGACAGGGGGCATTGACGAGCAGTACGTC. Protein sequence: CASSERTGGIDEQYV.